Shown below are 24 T cell receptor beta chains from a single sample sequenced in a study of OX40 agonist ivuxolimab in advanced cancers. The method was immunoSEQ multiplex PCR; TCRdb's version includes in-frame clones alone and lacks a portion of them. Seen here are approximately 69,000 clones, about 80% observed once, and the top ten hold 2% to 2.5%. Here the sequenced sample was CD4+ or CD8+ T cells sorted from blood, taken in a trial of the OX40 agonist ivuxolimab. Receptor source: an adult with an advanced solid tumor such as melanoma, head and neck, liver or kidney cancer.

The V call is TRBV19, the J call TRBJ2-3; 8 positions agree with TRBD1. The junction had 6 bases not matched to a gene; V was cut back by 5 bases and J by 2 bases. The length of the CDR3 is 15 residues. In germline, CDR1 is LNHDA, CDR2 SQIVND (reference sequence). CDR3 nucleotide sequence: TGTGCCAGTAGTCTCGACAGGGGATTCACAGATACGCAGTATTTT. It codes for CASSLDRGFTDTQYF.

The rearrangement joins TRBV5-6 to TRBJ1-2; no firm D call. Germline CDR1 reads SGHDT; CDR2 reads YYEEEE. The germline V and J ends were trimmed by 1 base and 5 bases, with 15 bases remaining between them. The CDR3 is 15 residues long. CDR3 protein: CASSLRRALLYGYTF. The CDR3 coding sequence is TGTGCCAGCAGCTTGCGCCGAGCCCTACTATATGGCTACACCTTC.

This clone was seen a few times. The chain couples TRBV27 to TRBJ1-5, with D unclear. V dropped 4 bases and J dropped 6 bases, with 10 bases sitting between them. Germline assignment: CDR1 MNHEY and CDR2 SMNVEV (reference sequence). The CDR3 sequence is 13 residues long. The CDR3 nucleotides are TGTGCCAGCAGTTACGAGGGATCTCAGCCCCAGCATTTT. It translates to CASSYEGSQPQHF.

This clone was observed a single time. The J gene is TRBJ1-2, the V gene TRBV6-1; maybe TRBD1 (6 bases). Per germline, CDR1 MNHNS and CDR2 SASEGT. This CDR3 is built from 14 residues. The V end lost 1 base, the J end lost 7 bases, and 13 bases lay between the germline ends. Here the CDR3 reads CASSEDREFGGYTF. The DNA of the CDR3 is TGTGCCAGCAGTGAAGACAGGGAATTCGGTGGCTACACCTTC.

By share, this clone ranks as medium-sized. The CDR3 protein is CASSPESGLKNIQYF. The CDR3, as DNA: TGTGCCAGCAGCCCGGAGAGCGGATTAAAAAACATTCAGTACTTC. The genes are TRBV4-2 and TRBJ2-4; TRBD2 might be the D (5 bases). The V end lost 4 bases, the J end lost 4 bases, and 14 bases lay between the germline ends. Germline V lookup: CDR1 LGHNA, CDR2 YNFKEQ. The CDR3 contains 15 residues.

This rearrangement joins TRBV7-3 to TRBJ2-1, with 9 bases that match TRBD2. Germline values: CDR1 SGHTA, CDR2 FQGTGA. V lost 2 bases, J lost 0 bases, and 11 bases stayed unmatched. This CDR3 is built from 19 residues. CDR3 sequence: CASSLLAGAFTSSYNEQFF. CDR3 coding DNA: TGTGCCAGCAGCTTATTAGCGGGGGCGTTTACTAGCTCCTACAATGAGCAGTTCTTC.

The DNA of the CDR3 is TGTGCCAGCAGCTTACCCCGGAAGGAAATGAGGATGGCGGGAGCGGGTACGCAGTATTTT. Translating gives CASSLPRKEMRMAGAGTQYF. V is TRBV7-6 and J is TRBJ2-3; 7 bases align to TRBD2. Germline CDR1 and CDR2: SGHVS and FNYEAQ. CDR3 length: 20 residues. The junction had 25 bases not matched to a gene; V was cut back by 2 bases and J by 8 bases.

This chain uses TRBV5-6 with TRBJ2-5; 11 positions match TRBD1. The ends lost 4 bases at V and 5 bases at J; junction bases unmatched: 4. The CDR3 runs 14 residues. CDR1 SGHDT and CDR2 YYEEEE come from the germline V gene. Written as DNA, the CDR3 is TGTGCCAGCAGCAGGGGACAGGGGGGCGAGACCCAGTACTTC. Translation gives CASSRGQGGETQYF.

The V call is TRBV2, the J call TRBJ2-3, with 9 bases matching TRBD2. This CDR3 is built from 14 residues. V was pared by 8 bases and J by 2 bases, with 5 bases of the junction left unmatched. CDR1 is SNHLY, CDR2 FYNNEI, per germline. CDR3 sequence (DNA): TGTGCCAGCGAGCGGGGGGCTCTCACAGATACGCAGTATTTT. Translating gives CASERGALTDTQYF.

V is TRBV6-5 and J is TRBJ1-1; 8 nucleotides line up with TRBD1. V dropped 10 bases and J dropped 5; count of bases not matched to a gene: 12. Germline assignment: CDR1 MNHEY and CDR2 SVGAGI. The CDR3 extends over 14 amino acids. CDR3 DNA sequence: TGTGCCACAGGGGGCGGTTTGTTTGGGACTGAAGCTTTCTTT. Protein sequence: CATGGGLFGTEAFF.

In this sample, this clone turned up once. V and J are TRBV27 and TRBJ2-4; D uncertain. Per the germline V gene, CDR1 is MNHEY and CDR2 is SMNVEV (reference sequence). CDR3 size: 16 residues. V lost 6 bases, J lost 0 bases, and 15 bases lay in between. CDR3 residues: CASSRSQLLAKNIQYF. The CDR3 DNA reads TGTGCCAGCAGCCGGAGCCAGCTTCTAGCCAAAAACATTCAGTACTTC.

The rearrangement uses TRBV2 and TRBJ2-1; D not resolved. The CDR3 runs 12 residues. The germline gives CDR1 SNHLY, CDR2 FYNNEI. With 5 bases removed from V and 9 bases from J, the gap between germline ends came to 11 bases. CDR3 sequence reads: CASSTSTGEQFF. CDR3 in DNA: TGTGCCAGCAGTACCTCGACGGGTGAGCAGTTCTTC.

This sequence joins TRBV4-2 and TRBJ2-7; the match to TRBD2 covers 9 bases. Germline assignment: CDR1 LGHNA and CDR2 YNFKEQ. J lost 6 bases, V lost 6 bases, and 12 bases had no gene match. This CDR3 comprises 15 residues. The CDR3 DNA is TGTGCCAGCAGTCGGACTAGCGACCCACCGGGCGAGCAGTACTTC. Translated, it gives CASSRTSDPPGEQYF.

This sequence joins TRBV27 and TRBJ1-1; TRBD1 aligns across 7 bases. CDR3 length: 12 residues. After removal of 6 bases from V and 5 bases from J, the junction contained 3 bases not matched to a gene. CDR1 and CDR2 (germline): MNHEY, SMNVEV (reference sequence). The CDR3: CASRGGETEAFF. The DNA for the CDR3 is TGTGCCAGCAGAGGGGGCGAGACTGAAGCTTTCTTT.

The chain recombines TRBV15 with TRBJ1-2; weak D call: TRBD1 (5 bases). The CDR3 covers 15 residues. V was cut by 4 bases and J by 8 bases, with 20 bases left in between. CDR1 LNHNV and CDR2 YYDKDF come from the germline V gene (reference sequence). The CDR3 protein is CATSNELGTPGGYTF. CDR3 nucleotide sequence: TGTGCCACCAGCAATGAACTCGGGACGCCTGGAGGCTACACCTTC. Full variable domain (remainder filled in from reference TRBV15 and TRBJ1-2): DAMVIQNPRYQVTQFGKPVTLSCSQTLNHNVMYWYQQKSSQAPKLLFHYYDKDFNNEADTPDNFQSRRPNTSFCFLDIRSPGLGDTAMYLCATSNELGTPGGYTFGSGTRLTVV.

There are a few counts of this clone. The rearrangement joins TRBV9 to TRBJ1-1; the D is unclear. The germline V gene has CDR1 SGDLS and CDR2 YYNGEE. This CDR3 comprises 13 residues. Trimming removed 4 bases at V and 0 bases at J, with 7 bases between. This CDR3 is CASSSRLNTEAFF. The CDR3 DNA follows: TGTGCCAGCAGCTCCCGTCTGAACACTGAAGCTTTCTTT.

The chain carries TRBV7-2 and TRBJ1-2; D is unclear. V lost 4 bases to trimming and J lost 8 bases, with 11 bases between them. The germline V gene encodes CDR1 SGHTA and CDR2 FQGNSA. This CDR3 comprises 12 residues. The CDR3 reads CASSSQGQGYTF. Here the CDR3 DNA reads TGTGCCAGCAGCTCTCAAGGGCAGGGCTACACCTTC.

V and J are TRBV27 and TRBJ2-1; maybe TRBD2 (6 bases). The CDR3 runs to 11 residues. Trimming cost V 5 bases and J 7 bases, with 6 bases left between them. Per germline, CDR1 MNHEY and CDR2 SMNVEV (reference sequence). CDR3 bases: TGTGCCAGCAGTCGGGGGAATGAGCAGTTCTTC. Translation gives CASSRGNEQFF.

The chain combines TRBV15 with TRBJ1-6; D is undetermined. The CDR3 totals 15 residues. Between the trimmed V and J ends, which lost 0 bases and 8 bases, there was a span of 11 bases. Germline V lookup: CDR1 LNHNV, CDR2 YYDKDF (reference sequence). The chain's CDR3 is CATSRDGRPDSPLHF. The CDR3 nucleotides are TGTGCCACCAGCAGAGATGGACGGCCAGATTCACCCCTCCACTTT. The full variable domain, with the rest looked up from reference TRBV15 and TRBJ1-6, is DAMVIQNPRYQVTQFGKPVTLSCSQTLNHNVMYWYQQKSSQAPKLLFHYYDKDFNNEADTPDNFQSRRPNTSFCFLDIRSPGLGDTAMYLCATSRDGRPDSPLHFGNGTRLTVT.

The V and J genes are TRBV14 and TRBJ2-5; D assignment may be TRBD1 or TRBD2 (5 bases each). This CDR3 is built from 14 residues. V gave up 1 base and J gave up 10 bases, with 16 bases separating them. The germline V gene has CDR1 SGHDN and CDR2 FVKESK. CDR3 DNA sequence: TGTGCCAGCAGCCAAGTGGGGCGTCGGGGCTACCAGTACTTC. This translates into CASSQVGRRGYQYF.

The gene calls are TRBV6-5 and TRBJ2-5, with D uncertain. Between the trimmed V and J ends, which lost 8 bases and 9 bases, there was a span of 25 bases. Per the germline V gene, CDR1 is MNHEY and CDR2 is SVGAGI. The CDR3 runs to 15 residues. The CDR3 is CASSPGWGPGKPQYF. DNA for the CDR3: TGTGCCAGCTCCCCAGGCTGGGGTCCTGGGAAGCCCCAGTACTTC.

This chain joins TRBV6-1 and TRBJ2-3; D may be TRBD1 or TRBD2 (5 bases each). This CDR3 spans 17 amino acids. V was cut by 0 bases and J by 2 bases, with 15 bases left in between. Germline values: CDR1 MNHNS, CDR2 SASEGT. Here the CDR3 reads CASSEALSEGPTDTQYF. The DNA for the CDR3 is TGTGCCAGCAGTGAAGCGCTAAGTGAGGGACCCACAGATACGCAGTATTTT.

This chain connects TRBV27 to TRBJ1-1; TRBD1 matches 12 bases. The CDR3 has 15 amino acids. CDR1 MNHEY and CDR2 SMNVEV come from the germline V gene (reference sequence). V shed 4 bases and J 5 bases; nucleotides not matched to a gene: 5. Written as DNA, the CDR3 is TGTGCCAGCAGTTCGGGACAGGGGGCGAGGACTGAAGCTTTCTTT. It specifies CASSSGQGARTEAFF.

This chain uses TRBV27 with TRBJ2-7; D might be TRBD1 or TRBD2, each matching 6 bases. CDR1 MNHEY and CDR2 SMNVEV come from the germline V gene (reference sequence). V shed 6 bases and J shed 3 bases, with 15 bases lying between them. There are 14 residues in the CDR3. The DNA of the CDR3 is TGTGCCAGCAGGACCGCGGGACACCTCTACGAGCAGTACTTC. Protein: CASRTAGHLYEQYF.